The 30 T cell receptor beta chains below were found in one sample sequenced in a study of CD8 T cells in ankylosing spondylitis. TCRdb analysed the 5' RACE reads with MiXCR anew, one entry per CDR3 protein. Among over 150,000 distinct CDR3 sequences listed, around a sixth were seen once. The sequenced sample was blood, either unsorted or a sorted T cell fraction (not recorded which). The source of these receptors is a male donor aged 10-29 years with ankylosing spondylitis or in good health (not recorded which).

The chain has TRBV9 and TRBJ2-1; TRBD1 aligns across 9 bases. Germline CDR1 is SGDLS and CDR2 is YYNGEE. CDR3 length equals 17 residues. V was clipped by 0 bases and J by 3 bases; unmatched bases: 7. Here the CDR3 reads CASSVATGTGIYNEQFF. The DNA of the CDR3 is TGTGCCAGCAGCGTAGCCACCGGGACAGGGATCTACAATGAGCAGTTCTTC.

This clonotype was detected many times. This chain joins TRBV15 and TRBJ2-2; 7 bases are a match to TRBD2. The length of the CDR3 is 16 residues. The germline gives CDR1 LNHNV, CDR2 YYDKDF (reference sequence). The trim removed 0 bases at V and 4 bases at J, leaving 5 bases unmatched. The DNA of the CDR3 is TGTGCCACCAGCAGAGAGGGAGGGATAGGCACCGGGGAGCTGTTTTTT. Translated: CATSREGGIGTGELFF.

This chain links TRBV28 with TRBJ1-5, with no clear D. The CDR3 contains 15 residues. V lost 7 bases to trimming and J lost 4 bases, with 17 bases between them. Germline CDR1 MDHEN, CDR2 SYDVKM. The CDR3 DNA sequence: TGTGCCAGCAAGGACCGGGATCTTTATAATCAGCCCCAGCATTTT. It specifies CASKDRDLYNQPQHF.

This clonotype was observed at least ten times. V is TRBV9 and J is TRBJ2-1; 11 nucleotides match TRBD2. V lost 3 bases, J lost 8 bases, and 10 bases stayed unmatched. CDR3 length: 16 residues. The germline V gene has CDR1 SGDLS and CDR2 YYNGEE. The CDR3, as DNA: TGTGCCAGCAGCGACTTAGCGGGAGGGCCGCTAGATGAGCAGTTCTTC. This gives the protein CASSDLAGGPLDEQFF.

This clonotype has a count of ten or more. The rearrangement joins TRBV29-1 to TRBJ2-1, with TRBD2 as a possible D gene (6 bases). Germline V gives CDR1 SQVTM, CDR2 ANQGSEA. The CDR3 runs to 14 residues. V was cut by 3 bases and J by 10 bases, with 19 bases left in between. The CDR3 nucleotides read TGCAGCGTTGATGGGGAGGTTAATGCCATCGAGCAGTTCTTC. Translating gives CSVDGEVNAIEQFF.

This clonotype was picked up many times. The chain couples TRBV12-3 or TRBV12-4 to TRBJ1-5; tentatively, D is TRBD1 (5 bases). The CDR3 contains 13 residues. The germline V and J ends were trimmed by 8 bases and 7 bases, with 15 bases remaining between them. The CDR3 sequence is CASCLTGGQPQHF. The CDR3, as DNA: TGTGCCAGCTGTCTTACAGGCGGACAGCCCCAGCATTTT.

This clonotype was seen many times. This sequence joins TRBV6-1 and TRBJ2-1; D is ambiguous. CDR1 is MNHNS, CDR2 SASEGT, per germline. Trimming took off 1 base at V and 8 bases at J, with 3 bases between the two ends. The CDR3 runs to 11 residues. The CDR3 loop reads CASSEVHEQFF. The DNA for the CDR3 is TGTGCCAGCAGTGAAGTGCATGAGCAGTTCTTC.

This clonotype was seen more than once but under ten times. The chain couples TRBV6-6 to TRBJ1-5, with 7 positions matching TRBD1. CDR3 length equals 16 residues. Unmatched junction bases numbered 11, after V lost 6 bases and J lost 3 bases. Germline V gene data show CDR1 as MNHNY and CDR2 as SVGAGI (reference sequence). CDR3: CASSIGQVGPNQPQHF. In DNA form, the CDR3 reads TGTGCCAGCAGCATCGGACAGGTCGGCCCCAATCAGCCCCAGCATTTT.

The chain carries TRBV10-3 and TRBJ2-7, with a possible D match to TRBD2 (6 bases). CDR3 length: 16 residues. Per germline, CDR1 ENHRY and CDR2 SYGVKD. V gave up 0 bases and J gave up 4 bases, with 16 bases separating them. In nucleotides, the CDR3 is TGTGCCATCAGTGAGTCCCGGCGGGAAGTCTCGTACGAGCAGTACTTC. Its translation: CAISESRREVSYEQYF.

V and J are TRBV29-1 and TRBJ2-7, with unresolved D. This CDR3 contains 9 residues. CDR1 is SQVTM, CDR2 ANQGSEA, per germline. Deletions cut 2 bases from V and 6 bases from J, with 2 bases between. In DNA, the CDR3 is TGCAGCGTTGAAACCGAGCAGTACGTC. Residues: CSVETEQYV.

There are many counts of this clonotype. This chain joins TRBV12-3 or TRBV12-4 and TRBJ2-7; perhaps TRBD1 as D (6 bases). V gave up 1 base and J gave up 0 bases, with 13 bases separating them. CDR3 length: 16 residues. CDR3 coding DNA: TGTGCCAGCAGTTTAGGGGACACCTTATCCTCCTACGAGCAGTACTTC. Translation gives CASSLGDTLSSYEQYF.

V usage is TRBV6-6 and J usage is TRBJ1-1; D remains ambiguous. V lost 2 bases, J lost 8 bases, and 9 bases lay in between. This CDR3 contains 12 residues. Germline lookup yields CDR1 MNHNY and CDR2 SVGAGI (reference sequence). CDR3 DNA: TGTGCCAGCAGTTACGGGCCCACAGAAGCTTTCTTT. Translating gives CASSYGPTEAFF.

The chain uses TRBV7-9 and TRBJ2-1; tentatively, D is TRBD1 or TRBD2 (6 bases each). CDR3 length: 15 residues. CDR1 is SEHNR and CDR2 is FQNEAQ in the germline V gene (reference sequence). Trimming removed 6 bases at V and 6 bases at J, with 18 bases between. In nucleotides, the CDR3 is TGTGCCAGCAGTCACACCGGGGGCCAAATCAATGAGCAGTTCTTC. Translation: CASSHTGGQINEQFF.

This clonotype was detected many times. The chain's CDR3 is CASKPGQLEAFF. The CDR3 nucleotides read TGTGCCAGTAAACCGGGACAGCTTGAAGCTTTCTTT. The chain couples TRBV19 to TRBJ1-1, with 7 bases that match TRBD1. J lost 7 bases, V lost 7 bases, and 6 bases had no gene match. CDR1 and CDR2 from the germline V gene are LNHDA and SQIVND (reference sequence). This CDR3 comprises 12 residues.

This clonotype has at least ten counts. This rearrangement joins TRBV2 to TRBJ2-1, with a tentative D call TRBD1 (6 bases). V lost 7 bases and J 8 bases, leaving 15 bases between the germline ends. This CDR3 contains 13 residues. Looked up from germline, CDR1 is SNHLY and CDR2 is FYNNEI. CDR3 sequence: CASNRALVDEQFF. The CDR3 coding sequence is TGTGCCAGCAACAGGGCGTTAGTCGATGAGCAGTTCTTC.

The rearrangement links TRBV6-1 to TRBJ2-7; 8 positions match TRBD2. Trimming removed 3 bases from V and 2 bases from J; junction bases left unmatched: 6. CDR1 is MNHNS, CDR2 SASEGT, per germline. This CDR3 comprises 15 residues. CDR3 sequence (DNA): TGTGCCAGCAGTGATACGGGACTAGGGGCCTACGAGCAGTACTTC. This translates into CASSDTGLGAYEQYF.

The table lists this clonotype with a few counts. The rearrangement uses TRBV6-2 or TRBV6-3 and TRBJ2-7, with TRBD2 identical over 9 bases. The CDR3 runs 15 residues. The germline CDR1 and CDR2 sequences are MNHEY and SVGEGT. With 5 bases clipped from V and 2 bases from J, the junction kept 7 bases outside the gene matches. CDR3 DNA: TGTGCCAGCAGTACCCCGGGACTAGCCGCCTACGAGCAGTACTTC. This codes for CASSTPGLAAYEQYF.

This chain joins TRBV24-1 and TRBJ2-7; no definite D call. The V gene's germline CDR1 is KGHDR and CDR2 SFDVKD. V lost 7 bases and J lost 3, with 6 bases in between. The CDR3 runs to 11 residues. CDR3 in amino acids: CATRQFYEQYV. The CDR3 DNA is TGTGCCACCAGGCAGTTCTACGAGCAGTACGTC.

This clonotype was seen a few times. The chain couples TRBV18 to TRBJ1-1; tentatively, D is TRBD1 (5 bases). Germline V gene sequence: CDR1 KGHSH, CDR2 LQKENI. The ends were cut back, 3 bases at V and 3 bases at J, with 11 bases in the middle. The CDR3 contains 14 residues. CDR3 residues: CASSPTGGDTEAFF. CDR3 nucleotide sequence: TGTGCCAGCTCACCTACCGGGGGGGACACTGAAGCTTTCTTT.

There are many counts of this clonotype. V gene TRBV15 combines with J gene TRBJ1-3, with TRBD1 matching 7 bases. The ends lost 5 bases at V and 4 bases at J; junction bases unmatched: 11. The CDR3 sequence is 16 residues long. Per the germline V gene, CDR1 is LNHNV and CDR2 is YYDKDF (reference sequence). CDR3 DNA: TGTGCCACCAGCGGGATGAACGAGACAGGGGGAAACACCATATATTTT. It codes for CATSGMNETGGNTIYF.

This clonotype has a count of ten or more. V and J are TRBV6-2 or TRBV6-3 and TRBJ2-3; 9 nucleotides match TRBD1. V was clipped by 3 bases and J by 1 base; unmatched bases: 5. The CDR3 is made up of 16 amino acids. Germline values: CDR1 MNHEY, CDR2 SVGEGT. The CDR3 here is CASSYFWDRGTDTQYF. The CDR3 DNA is TGTGCCAGCAGTTATTTCTGGGACAGGGGCACAGATACGCAGTATTTT.

In its sample, this clonotype was seen many times. This chain uses TRBV7-2 with TRBJ2-2; possibly TRBD2 for D (7 bases). The CDR3 spans 15 residues. Germline assignment: CDR1 SGHTA and CDR2 FQGNSA. The ends were cut back, 5 bases at V and 7 bases at J, with 17 bases in the middle. DNA of the CDR3: TGTGCCAGCAGCCCAGGGGACTACCCCCACGGGGAGCTGTTTTTT. It codes for CASSPGDYPHGELFF.

This clonotype was seen more than once but under ten times. It may be a read error: a sequence one base away is much more abundant. The rearrangement links TRBV7-9 to TRBJ2-1, with D possibly being TRBD2 (5 bases). The germline V gene encodes CDR1 SEHNR and CDR2 FQNEAQ (reference sequence). This CDR3 has 14 amino acids. The CDR3 region is CASTDPGDYNDQFF. The CDR3, as DNA: TGTGCCAGCACCGACCCCGGGGATTACAATGATCAGTTCTTC. The full variable domain, its missing parts supplied by reference TRBV7-9 and TRBJ2-1, is DTGVSQNPRHKITKRGQNVTFRCDPISEHNRLYWYRQTLGQGPEFLTYFQNEAQLEKSRLLSDRFSAERPKGSFSTLEIQRTEQGDSAMYLCASTDPGDYNDQFFGPGTRLTVL.

This clonotype occurred many times. The chain carries TRBV20-1 and TRBJ1-6; no firm D call. Trimming took 3 bases from V and 4 from J, leaving 10 bases between them. The V gene's germline CDR1 is DFQATT and CDR2 SNEGSKA (reference sequence). This CDR3 has 14 residues. CDR3 DNA sequence: TGCAGTGCTAGCCCGGGTCTTTATAATTCACCCCTCCACTTT. Protein sequence: CSASPGLYNSPLHF.

This clonotype appeared many times. This rearrangement joins TRBV4-2 to TRBJ2-7, with D possibly being TRBD2 (6 bases). V lost 0 bases, J lost 0 bases, and 12 bases lay in between. Germline lookup yields CDR1 LGHNA and CDR2 YNFKEQ. The CDR3 runs 16 residues. Here the CDR3 reads CASSQEGGHHSYEQYF. The CDR3 region has the DNA TGTGCCAGCAGCCAAGAGGGAGGACACCACTCCTACGAGCAGTACTTC.

This clonotype was found once. The chain combines TRBV20-1 with TRBJ2-7; TRBD1 aligns across 7 bases. CDR1 and CDR2 from the germline V gene are DFQATT and SNEGSKA (reference sequence). With 6 bases clipped from V and 3 bases from J, the junction kept 8 bases outside the gene matches. The CDR3 consists of 13 residues. The DNA for the CDR3 is TGCAGTGCCGACACCGGACAGGACTACGAGCAGTACTTC. It encodes CSADTGQDYEQYF.

This chain joins TRBV2 and TRBJ1-1; D is unclear. CDR1 is SNHLY, CDR2 FYNNEI, per germline. This CDR3 is 13 amino acids long. V was clipped by 8 bases and J by 4 bases, with 14 bases between them. CDR3 amino acids: CASGAGIGTEAFF. CDR3 bases: TGTGCCAGCGGAGCCGGGATTGGCACTGAAGCTTTCTTT. Together with reference TRBV2 and TRBJ1-1, the CDR3 gives the full variable domain: EPEVTQTPSHQVTQMGQEVILRCVPISNHLYFYWYRQILGQKVEFLVSFYNNEISEKSEIFDDQFSVERPDGSNFTLKIRSTKLEDSAMYFCASGAGIGTEAFFGQGTRLTVV.

This clonotype occurred many times. This rearrangement joins TRBV12-3 or TRBV12-4 to TRBJ2-7; D not certain. Deletions cut 3 bases from V and 2 bases from J, with 11 bases between. The CDR3 spans 14 residues. The CDR3 is CASSFRLGTYEQYF. For the CDR3, the DNA is TGTGCCAGCAGTTTTAGGTTGGGGACCTACGAGCAGTACTTC.

The chain links TRBV3-1 to TRBJ2-1; 7 bases fit TRBD1. J lost 12 bases, V lost 0 bases, and 8 bases had no gene match. The CDR3 extends over 14 amino acids. Germline-derived CDR1 and CDR2 are LGHDT and YNNKEL (reference sequence). Here the CDR3 DNA reads TGTGCCAGCAGCCAAGAAAACAGGGGTGTGAGGCAGTTCTTC. Amino acid sequence: CASSQENRGVRQFF.

In this sample, this clonotype turned up many times. The junction departs from germline at one end; a sequencing error may be responsible. The chain is built from TRBV5-1 and TRBJ1-4; D not certain. Germline CDR1 is SGHRS and CDR2 is YFSETQ. The CDR3 has 14 residues. CDR3 nucleotides: TGCGCCAGCAGCTTGGAAGGTTTTAATGAAAAACGGTTTTTT. Protein: CASSLEGFNEKRFF. Drawing the rest from reference TRBV5-1 and TRBJ1-4, the complete variable domain is KAGVTQTPRYLIKTRGQQVTLSCSPISGHRSVSWYQQTPGQGLQFLFEYFSETQRNKGNFPGRFSGRQFSNSRSEMNVSTLELGDSALYLCASSLEGFNEKRFFGSGTQLSVL.